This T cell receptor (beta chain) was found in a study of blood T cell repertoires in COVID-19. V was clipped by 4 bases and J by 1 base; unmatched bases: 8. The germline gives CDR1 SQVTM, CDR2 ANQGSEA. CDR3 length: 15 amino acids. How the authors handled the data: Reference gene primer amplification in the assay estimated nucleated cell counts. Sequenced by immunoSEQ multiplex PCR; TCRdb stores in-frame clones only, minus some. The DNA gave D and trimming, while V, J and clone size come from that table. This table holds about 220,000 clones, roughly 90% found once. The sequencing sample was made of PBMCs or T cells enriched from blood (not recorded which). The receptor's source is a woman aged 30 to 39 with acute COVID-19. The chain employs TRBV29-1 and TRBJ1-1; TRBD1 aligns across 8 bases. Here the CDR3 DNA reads TGCAGCGTTGGACCAGGGGGCGCAAGGAACACTGAAGCTTTCTTT. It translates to CSVGPGGARNTEAFF. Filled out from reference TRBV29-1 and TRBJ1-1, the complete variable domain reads SAVISQKPSRDICQRGTSLTIQCQVDSQVTMMFWYRQQPGQSLTLIATANQGSEATYESGFVIDKFPISRPNLTFSTLTVSNMSPEDSSIYLCSVGPGGARNTEAFFGQGTRLTVV.